A selection of T cell receptor beta chains follows, all from one sample in a study of blood T cell repertoires in COVID-19. Only in-frame clones appear in the TCRdb table, and some are missing; sequencing was by immunoSEQ multiplex PCR. The sample shows over 250,000 clones, roughly 90% of them seen only once. Sequencing was carried out using peripheral blood. The origin of the receptors is a man aged 55 to 69 who had recovered from COVID-19. CDR3s include the opening cysteine and the closing phenylalanine or tryptophan. D genes are given only for firm matches. Size tells how often a clone was seen (once, few, many) or the class of an expanded clone, and some rows leave it out.

D	V	J	size	CDR3	DNA
-	TRBV6-1	TRBJ1-1	-	CASSEARGTEAFF	TGTGCCAGCAGTGAAGCCAGGGGAACTGAAGCTTTCTTT
-	TRBV6-5	TRBJ1-4	-	CASSYNSPPTEKLFF	TGTGCCAGCAGTTACAACTCCCCCCCTACGGAAAAACTGTTTTTT
TRBD2	TRBV6-4	TRBJ2-1	medium-sized	CASSGTSGGYNEQFF	TGTGCCAGCAGTGGGACTAGCGGGGGGTACAATGAGCAGTTCTTC
-	TRBV7-9	TRBJ1-3	-	CASSLNTPGGVGRNTIYF	TGTGCCAGCAGCTTAAACACCCCGGGAGGGGTGGGTAGAAACACCATATATTTT
-	TRBV5-1	TRBJ1-6	-	CASSRGRTNSPLHF	TGCGCCAGCAGCCGCGGACGGACAAATTCACCCCTCCACTTT
TRBD1	TRBV3-1/TRBV3-2	TRBJ2-7	-	CARPGQYYEQYF	TGTGCCAGACCGGGACAGTACTACGAGCAGTACTTC
-	TRBV5-4	TRBJ2-3	-	CASSLDGARGSTDTQYF	TGTGCCAGCAGCTTGGACGGGGCGCGGGGAAGCACAGATACGCAGTATTTT
-	TRBV3-1/TRBV3-2	TRBJ2-3	-	CASSRFHPGDSTDTQYF	TGTGCCAGCAGCCGATTCCACCCCGGGGATAGCACAGATACGCAGTATTTT
TRBD1	TRBV29-1	TRBJ1-2	-	CSAMTGGGGYTF	TGCAGCGCAATGACAGGGGGCGGGGGCTACACCTTC
-	TRBV25-1	TRBJ1-2	-	CASSERGGYGYTF	TGTGCCAGCAGTGAAAGAGGGGGCTATGGCTACACCTTC
TRBD1	TRBV27	TRBJ1-2	-	CASSSDRGNYGYTF	TGTGCCAGCAGCTCGGACAGGGGCAACTATGGCTACACCTTC
TRBD1	TRBV9	TRBJ1-2	-	CASSPGQSLTPYGYTF	TGTGCCAGCAGCCCGGGACAGTCCCTCACACCCTATGGCTACACCTTC
TRBD1	TRBV27	TRBJ1-2	-	CASSPDRGSYYGYTF	TGTGCCAGCAGTCCCGACAGGGGGAGCTACTATGGCTACACCTTC
-	TRBV19	TRBJ1-5	-	CASSIQTMQGHQPQHF	TGTGCCAGTAGTATTCAAACTATGCAGGGGCACCAGCCCCAGCATTTT
TRBD1	TRBV5-1	TRBJ2-7	-	CASSIGQGANSYEQYF	TGCGCCAGCAGCATCGGACAGGGGGCTAACTCCTACGAGCAGTACTTC
-	TRBV5-1	TRBJ2-7	-	CASSRSGDEQYF	TGCGCCAGCAGCCGGTCAGGGGACGAGCAGTACTTC
-	TRBV3-1/TRBV3-2	TRBJ1-3	-	CASSQDGARGGTIYF	TGTGCCAGCAGCCAAGATGGGGCGCGGGGCGGCACCATATATTTT
-	TRBV10-1	TRBJ1-5	few	CASSESGNQPQHF	TGCGCCAGCAGTGAATCCGGGAATCAGCCCCAGCATTTT
-	TRBV6-5	TRBJ2-7	once	CASSTLSSYEQYF	TGTGCCAGCAGCACGTTGAGCTCCTACGAGCAGTACTTC
-	TRBV12-3/TRBV12-4	TRBJ2-2	-	CASTRTGTGELFF	TGTGCCAGCACCAGAACAGGGACCGGGGAGCTGTTTTTT
-	TRBV20-1	TRBJ2-1	-	CSASVTTSPNEQFF	TGCAGTGCTAGTGTGACAACCTCCCCGAATGAGCAGTTCTTC
TRBD1	TRBV28	TRBJ2-7	-	CASKTGGASNEQYF	TGTGCCAGCAAAACAGGGGGCGCAAGTAACGAGCAGTACTTC
-	TRBV5-1	TRBJ2-2	once	CASSQQMNTGELFF	TGCGCCAGCAGCCAACAAATGAACACCGGGGAGCTGTTTTTT
-	TRBV6-5	TRBJ2-3	-	CASILRGSTDTQYF	TGTGCCAGCATCCTTAGGGGCAGCACAGATACGCAGTATTTT
-	TRBV18	TRBJ1-1	-	CASVPQGISTEAFF	TGTGCCAGCGTCCCACAGGGAATTTCCACTGAAGCTTTCTTT
-	TRBV19	TRBJ1-1	-	CASSINRGRRGSTEAFF	TGTGCCAGTAGTATAAATCGCGGGCGACGGGGTAGCACTGAAGCTTTCTTT
TRBD2	TRBV5-4	TRBJ2-7	once	CASSPGGVWYEQYF	TGTGCCAGCAGCCCGGGAGGGGTTTGGTACGAGCAGTACTTC
-	TRBV7-9	TRBJ1-6	-	CASSDGTANSPLHF	TGTGCCAGCAGCGATGGTACTGCTAATTCACCCCTCCACTTT
TRBD1	TRBV7-6	TRBJ2-1	-	CASSLPLTGGNWNEQFF	TGTGCCAGCAGCTTACCACTAACAGGGGGCAATTGGAATGAGCAGTTCTTC
-	TRBV5-1	TRBJ2-3	-	CASSLTGTDTQYF	TGCGCCAGCAGCTTGACAGGCACAGATACGCAGTATTTT
-	TRBV7-9	TRBJ1-2	-	CASSLVSNYGYTF	TGTGCCAGCAGCTTAGTAAGCAACTATGGCTACACCTTC
-	TRBV10-1	TRBJ1-1	-	CASSESPRGCSEAFF	TGCGCCAGCAGTGAGTCCCCTAGGGGGTGTAGTGAAGCTTTCTTT
-	TRBV30	TRBJ1-5	-	CAWSQDRNNQPQHF	TGTGCCTGGAGTCAAGACAGAAACAATCAGCCCCAGCATTTT
TRBD1	TRBV10-1	TRBJ2-5	-	CASSGGDRGLGETQYF	TGCGCCAGCAGTGGAGGGGACAGGGGGCTTGGAGAGACCCAGTACTTC
-	TRBV18	TRBJ1-1	-	CASSPGGSLNTEAFF	TGTGCCAGCTCACCCGGGGGAAGTTTGAACACTGAAGCTTTCTTT
-	TRBV5-4	TRBJ1-4	-	CASSLSLSNEKLFF	TGTGCCAGCAGCTTGTCCCTGAGTAATGAAAAACTGTTTTTT
-	TRBV6-1	TRBJ2-7	-	CASSENRASFYEQYF	TGTGCCAGCAGTGAGAACAGGGCTAGTTTCTACGAGCAGTACTTC
-	TRBV10-3	TRBJ1-2	-	CAISDLTQQRGYTF	TGTGCCATCAGTGATTTGACTCAGCAGAGGGGCTACACCTTC
-	TRBV27	TRBJ2-1	-	CASRDQGSYNEQFF	TGTGCCAGCAGGGATCAGGGATCCTACAATGAGCAGTTCTTC
-	TRBV18	TRBJ2-3	-	CASSPGQVPDTQYF	TGTGCCAGCTCACCTGGCCAAGTCCCAGATACGCAGTATTTT
TRBD1	TRBV27	TRBJ2-1	medium-sized	CASSLHGTGGWMANEQFF	TGTGCCAGCAGTTTACACGGGACAGGGGGCTGGATGGCCAATGAGCAGTTCTTC
TRBD1	TRBV15	TRBJ2-4	once	CATSRGRQGAPAKNIQYF	TGTGCCACCAGCAGAGGAAGACAGGGGGCGCCAGCCAAAAACATTCAGTACTTC
TRBD1	TRBV5-6	TRBJ2-5	-	CASSLRDSEETQYF	TGTGCCAGCAGCTTAAGGGACAGCGAAGAGACCCAGTACTTC
TRBD2	TRBV7-3	TRBJ2-3	-	CASSLRLAGGPTQYF	TGTGCCAGCAGCTTAAGACTAGCGGGGGGGCCAACGCAGTATTTT
-	TRBV24-1	TRBJ2-1	-	CATSDRGYEQFF	TGTGCCACCAGTGACAGGGGTTATGAGCAGTTCTTC